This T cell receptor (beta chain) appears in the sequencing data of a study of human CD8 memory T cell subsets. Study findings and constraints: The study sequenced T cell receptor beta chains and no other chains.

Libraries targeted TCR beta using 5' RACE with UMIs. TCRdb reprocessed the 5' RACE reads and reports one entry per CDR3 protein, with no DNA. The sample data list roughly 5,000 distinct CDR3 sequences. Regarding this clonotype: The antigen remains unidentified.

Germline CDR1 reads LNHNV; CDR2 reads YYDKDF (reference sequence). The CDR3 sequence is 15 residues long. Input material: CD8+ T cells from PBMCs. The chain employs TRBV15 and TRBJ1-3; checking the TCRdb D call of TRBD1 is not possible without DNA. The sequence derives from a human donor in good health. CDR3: CATTRDRFSGNTIYF.